The 23 T cell receptor beta chains listed next were all sequenced from one sample in a study of blood T cell repertoires in COVID-19. The protocol was immunoSEQ multiplex PCR, while the TCRdb copy is restricted to in-frame clones and leaves out a portion. The sample consists of 45,000 to 50,000 clones, 88% of them appearing once. Sequenced sample: peripheral blood. Receptors originate from a man between 50 and 59 years old with active COVID-19.

The gene calls are TRBV3-1 (or the pseudogene TRBV3-2) and TRBJ2-3; TRBD2 might be the D (6 bases). This CDR3 region has 13 residues. Deletions cut 4 bases from V and 9 bases from J, with 14 bases between. Germline V gene sequence: CDR1 LGHDT, CDR2 YNNKEL (reference sequence). The CDR3 sequence is CASSPPYAGTQYF. CDR3 coding DNA: TGTGCCAGCAGCCCCCCCTATGCGGGGACGCAGTATTTT.

Details on this clone: Compared with germline, one end of the junction differs, possibly owing to a read error. The V gene is TRBV4-1, the J gene TRBJ2-3, with 9 positions matching TRBD1. CDR1 and CDR2 (germline): MGHRA, YSYEKL. The CDR3 is made up of 13 amino acids. CDR3 nucleotides: TGCGCCAGCAGACAAGTTGGGGACAGGGAGGTGTATTTT. Amino acid sequence: CASRQVGDREVYF.

For the CDR3, the DNA is TGTGCCAGCAAATTGTCGGATACGCAGTATTTT. Encoded protein: CASKLSDTQYF. The rearrangement links TRBV2 to TRBJ2-3, with unresolved D. CDR3 length: 11 amino acids. Looked up from germline, CDR1 is SNHLY and CDR2 is FYNNEI. V lost 7 bases and J lost 6, with 8 bases in between.

V and J are TRBV3-1 (or the pseudogene TRBV3-2) and TRBJ2-1, with unresolved D. Per the germline V gene, CDR1 is LGHDT and CDR2 is YNNKEL (reference sequence). CDR3 size: 14 residues. V was trimmed by 1 base and J by 9 bases, leaving 13 bases between them. This chain's CDR3 is CASSQGNSGFEQFF. CDR3 in DNA: TGTGCCAGCAGCCAAGGTAACTCCGGGTTTGAGCAGTTCTTC.

This clone was observed once. The chain employs TRBV4-2 and TRBJ2-2, with TRBD1 matching 7 bases. After removal of 1 base from V and 4 bases from J, the junction contained 3 bases not matched to a gene. The CDR3 spans 15 residues. Per the germline V gene, CDR1 is LGHNA and CDR2 is YNFKEQ. The CDR3 nucleotides are TGTGCCAGCAGCCAAGGAGCAGGGGGCACCGGGGAGCTGTTTTTT. Amino acids: CASSQGAGGTGELFF.

The chain employs TRBV10-1 and TRBJ2-7, with D unclear. The ends were cut back, 7 bases at V and 2 bases at J, with 12 bases in the middle. The CDR3 is 13 amino acids. Germline loops: CDR1 WNHNN, CDR2 SYGVQD (reference sequence). CDR3 DNA sequence: TGCGCCAGCACAGGTCCCGTACCCTACGAGCAGTACTTC. It specifies CASTGPVPYEQYF.

The rearrangement uses TRBV5-8 and TRBJ2-7; TRBD2 might be the D (5 bases). V lost 4 bases and J 0 bases, leaving 14 bases between the germline ends. Germline V gene data show CDR1 as SGHTS and CDR2 as YDEGEE. The CDR3 has 15 residues. In DNA, the CDR3 is TGTGCCAGCAGCCCTAGCTCCAGGAGCTCCTACGAGCAGTACTTC. Translating gives CASSPSSRSSYEQYF.

J is TRBJ2-4 and V is TRBV28; 8 nucleotides line up with TRBD2. CDR1 MDHEN and CDR2 SYDVKM come from the germline V gene. Trimming took 2 bases from V and 2 from J; bases not matched to a gene: 14. CDR3 length equals 19 residues. The DNA for the CDR3 is TGTGCCAGCAGTTTACGAACTAGCGGACCGGGGCGTACCAAAAACATTCAGTACTTC. Translating it yields CASSLRTSGPGRTKNIQYF.

The rearrangement joins TRBV20-1 to TRBJ1-4; 9 bases fit TRBD1. CDR1 and CDR2 from the germline V gene are DFQATT and SNEGSKA (reference sequence). The CDR3 spans 15 residues. The ends lost 3 bases at V and 5 bases at J; junction bases unmatched: 7. The DNA for the CDR3 is TGCAGTGCTAGTCCCTGGGACAGGGTCAATGAAAAACTGTTTTTT. Translation gives CSASPWDRVNEKLFF.

The chain couples TRBV7-3 to TRBJ2-3; D uncertain. Between the trimmed V and J ends, which lost 2 bases and 2 bases, there was a span of 11 bases. The CDR3 has 15 amino acids. The V gene's germline CDR1 is SGHTA and CDR2 FQGTGA. The CDR3 loop reads CASSLENSHTDTQYF. The CDR3 DNA reads as TGTGCCAGCAGCTTAGAGAACTCCCACACAGATACGCAGTATTTT.

The rearrangement joins TRBV24-1 to TRBJ2-1, with unresolved D. V was cut by 5 bases and J by 7 bases, with 5 bases left in between. CDR1 and CDR2 (germline): KGHDR, SFDVKD. The CDR3 loop spans 11 amino acids. In nucleotides, the CDR3 is TGTGCCACCAGTGTCTTAAATGAGCAGTTCTTC. Translated, it gives CATSVLNEQFF.

This clone came up a few times. The V and J genes are TRBV29-1 and TRBJ2-7, with TRBD2 identical over 12 bases. The CDR3 has 13 residues. In germline, CDR1 is SQVTM, CDR2 ANQGSEA. The V segment lost 5 bases and the J segment 9 bases; nucleotides outside the gene matches: 8. CDR3 nucleotides: TGCAGCGTTACTCTAGCGGGAGGGCCGAGGCAGTACTTC. This gives the protein CSVTLAGGPRQYF.

This rearrangement joins TRBV4-1 to TRBJ2-3; weak D call: TRBD2 (5 bases). The CDR3 length is 16 residues. The germline V gene has CDR1 MGHRA and CDR2 YSYEKL. The V and J ends lost 0 bases and 2 bases respectively, with 12 bases between them. Here the CDR3 DNA reads TGCGCCAGCAGCCAAGATCAGGATAGCGCCACAGATACGCAGTATTTT. This translates into CASSQDQDSATDTQYF.

The chain is built from TRBV14 and TRBJ2-5; TRBD1 agrees at 7 bases. This CDR3 has 14 amino acids. V gave up 4 bases and J gave up 0 bases; unmatched junction bases: 2. CDR1 is SGHDN and CDR2 is FVKESK in the germline V gene. CDR3 nucleotides: TGTGCCAGCAGCCCTGGGACAGACCAAGAGACCCAGTACTTC. Its translation is CASSPGTDQETQYF.

Only one count was recorded for this clone. The genes are TRBV11-2 and TRBJ1-4; D perhaps matches TRBD1 (6 bases). V was shortened by 5 bases and J by 5 bases, with 15 bases between the two germline ends. Germline V gene lookup returns CDR1 SGHAT and CDR2 FQNNGV. CDR3 size: 15 residues. CDR3 sequence (DNA): TGTGCCAGCAGCGCAGCCCCAGGGGAAAATGAAAAACTGTTTTTT. It yields the protein CASSAAPGENEKLFF.

The V gene is TRBV18, the J gene TRBJ2-3; 7 bases agree with TRBD1. The CDR3 is 15 residues long. Trimming removed 7 bases from V and 0 bases from J; junction bases left unmatched: 7. Germline-derived CDR1 and CDR2 are KGHSH and LQKENI. The CDR3 region has the DNA TGTGCCAGCTTTTCGGACAGGAGAAGCACAGATACGCAGTATTTT. Translating gives CASFSDRRSTDTQYF.

The chain couples TRBV28 to TRBJ1-2, with D possibly TRBD1 on 5 matching bases. Trimming cost V 5 bases and J 8 bases, with 18 bases left between them. This CDR3 region has 14 residues. Germline V CDR1 and CDR2: MDHEN, SYDVKM. CDR3 coding DNA: TGTGCCAGCAGTCTGGTCCCCGGGACTCGGGGCTACACCTTC. Amino acids: CASSLVPGTRGYTF.

The CDR3: CASKEVGTDTQYF. CDR3 nucleotide sequence: TGTGCCAGCAAGGAGGTAGGCACAGATACGCAGTATTTT. The chain joins TRBV6-7 to TRBJ2-3; possible D gene TRBD2, 5 bases. TRBV6-7 belongs to the ORF category, with a function that is uncertain. Trimming took 7 bases from V and 1 from J, leaving 9 bases between them. This CDR3 comprises 13 residues.

V usage is TRBV27 and J usage is TRBJ2-7; D possibly corresponds to TRBD1 (5 bases). The V end lost 4 bases, the J end lost 5 bases, and 15 bases lay between the germline ends. The CDR3 has 14 amino acids. Germline lookup yields CDR1 MNHEY and CDR2 SMNVEV (reference sequence). This CDR3 is CASSSPAGINEQYF. Here the CDR3 DNA reads TGTGCCAGCAGTTCCCCGGCAGGGATTAACGAGCAGTACTTC.

The CDR3 bases are TGTGCCAGCAGTGGCGCGGACTCCTACAATGAGCAGTTCTTC. Amino acid sequence: CASSGADSYNEQFF. The V gene is TRBV25-1, the J gene TRBJ2-1; D gene ambiguous. V lost 4 bases to trimming and J lost 0 bases, with 7 bases between them. Germline assignment: CDR1 MGHDK and CDR2 SYGVNS. CDR3 length equals 14 residues.

This chain's CDR3 is CASSRGNTIYF. As DNA, the CDR3 is TGTGCCAGCAGCCGTGGAAACACCATATATTTT. This chain joins TRBV6-1 and TRBJ1-3; no firm D call. The CDR3 covers 11 residues. Trimming took off 6 bases at V and 3 bases at J, with 3 bases between the two ends. Looked up from germline, CDR1 is MNHNS and CDR2 is SASEGT.

This chain uses TRBV19 with TRBJ1-2, with 9 bases fitting TRBD1. The CDR3 loop spans 13 amino acids. Germline CDR1 LNHDA, CDR2 SQIVND (reference sequence). With 3 bases clipped from V and 5 bases from J, the junction kept 1 base outside the gene matches. The CDR3 loop reads CASSIGQGYGYTF. CDR3 DNA: TGTGCCAGTAGTATCGGACAGGGGTATGGCTACACCTTC. Full variable domain (missing parts from reference TRBV19 and TRBJ1-2): DGGITQSPKYLFRKEGQNVTLSCEQNLNHDAMYWYRQDPGQGLRLIYYSQIVNDFQKGDIAEGYSVSREKKESFPLTVTSAQKNPTAFYLCASSIGQGYGYTFGSGTRLTVV.

The gene calls are TRBV5-1 and TRBJ2-1, with D perhaps matching TRBD1 (6 bases). The CDR3 has 15 residues. With 1 base removed from V and 4 bases from J, the gap between germline ends came to 12 bases. Germline assignment: CDR1 SGHRS and CDR2 YFSETQ. CDR3 coding DNA: TGCGCCAGCAGCTTGAGCAGGGGAGCATACAATGAGCAGTTCTTC. Protein sequence: CASSLSRGAYNEQFF. Drawing the rest from reference TRBV5-1 and TRBJ2-1, the complete variable domain is KAGVTQTPRYLIKTRGQQVTLSCSPISGHRSVSWYQQTPGQGLQFLFEYFSETQRNKGNFPGRFSGRQFSNSRSEMNVSTLELGDSALYLCASSLSRGAYNEQFFGPGTRLTVL.